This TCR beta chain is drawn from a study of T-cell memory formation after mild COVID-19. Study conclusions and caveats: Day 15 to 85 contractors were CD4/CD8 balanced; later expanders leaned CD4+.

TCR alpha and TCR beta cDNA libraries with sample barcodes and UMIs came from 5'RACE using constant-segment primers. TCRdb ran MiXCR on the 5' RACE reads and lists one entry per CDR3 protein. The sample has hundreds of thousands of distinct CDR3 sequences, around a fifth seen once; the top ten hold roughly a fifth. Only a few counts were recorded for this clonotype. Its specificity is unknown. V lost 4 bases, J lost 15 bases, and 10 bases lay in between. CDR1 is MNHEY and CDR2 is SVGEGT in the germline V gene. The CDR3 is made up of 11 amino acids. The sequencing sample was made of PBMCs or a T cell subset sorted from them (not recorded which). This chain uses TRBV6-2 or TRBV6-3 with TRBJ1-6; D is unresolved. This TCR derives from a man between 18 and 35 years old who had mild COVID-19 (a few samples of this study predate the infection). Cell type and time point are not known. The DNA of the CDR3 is TGTGCCAGCAGTTTACGGGCAGGCCTCCACTTT. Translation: CASSLRAGLHF.